This is a list of T cell receptor beta chains from one sample in a study of blood T cell repertoires in COVID-19. Generated by immunoSEQ multiplex PCR, the TCRdb table keeps only in-frame clones and is missing some. The data hold roughly 190,000 clones, with 75% to 90% observed a single time. Specimen: peripheral blood. The receptor set was obtained from a woman in her fifties or sixties with acute or convalescent COVID-19. Each CDR3 is given without its conserved first and last residue. Fields, in order: clone size, J gene, V gene, D gene, CDR3 protein. The D gene is left open where the match is weak. Only part of the rows carry a size: once, few, many, or a class if the clone is expanded.

. | TRBJ1-5 | TRBV5-1 | TRBD1 | ASSPGPGGGSNQPQH
. | TRBJ1-2 | TRBV27 | TRBD1 | ASSLGQGNYGYT
few | TRBJ1-1 | TRBV5-1 | . | ASSFDSANTEAF
. | TRBJ1-2 | TRBV15 | . | ATSRDPQPGQAGYT
. | TRBJ2-3 | TRBV5-1 | TRBD1 | ASSLGGGGGDTQY
. | TRBJ1-2 | TRBV4-2 | . | ASSKSPSEGGGYT
. | TRBJ2-7 | TRBV7-2 | . | ASSLDGGGLSYEQY
. | TRBJ1-2 | TRBV27 | TRBD1 | ASSLGQGANYGYT
. | TRBJ1-5 | TRBV28 | . | AAQGGNQPQH
. | TRBJ1-1 | TRBV5-5 | . | ASTTTGSINTEAF
. | TRBJ2-5 | TRBV5-4 | TRBD1 | ASSSTGGAGETQY
. | TRBJ2-1 | TRBV6-5 | TRBD2 | ASNQVAGGPGEQF
. | TRBJ1-1 | TRBV6-4 | . | ASSAGARTEAF
. | TRBJ2-2 | TRBV12-3/TRBV12-4 | . | ATREGSGELF
once | TRBJ1-1 | TRBV28 | . | ASSLNRNTEAF
. | TRBJ2-3 | TRBV18 | TRBD2 | ASSLLAGTSTDTQY